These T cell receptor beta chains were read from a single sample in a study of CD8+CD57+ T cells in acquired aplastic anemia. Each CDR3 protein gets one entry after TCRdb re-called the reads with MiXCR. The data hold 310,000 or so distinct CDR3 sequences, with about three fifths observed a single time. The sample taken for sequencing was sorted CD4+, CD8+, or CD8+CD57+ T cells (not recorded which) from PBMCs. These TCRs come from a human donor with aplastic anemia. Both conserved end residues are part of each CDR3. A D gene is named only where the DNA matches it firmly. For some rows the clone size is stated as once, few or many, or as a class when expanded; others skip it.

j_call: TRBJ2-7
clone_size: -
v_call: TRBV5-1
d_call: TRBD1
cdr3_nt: TGCGCCAGCAGCCCCTACAGGGGGCGCGGTCACGAGCAGTACTTC
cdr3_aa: CASSPYRGRGHEQYF

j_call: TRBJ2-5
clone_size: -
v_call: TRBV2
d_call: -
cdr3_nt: TGTGCCAGCAGTGAAGCGCTTAGGGGTCAAGAGACCCAGTACTTC
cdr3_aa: CASSEALRGQETQYF

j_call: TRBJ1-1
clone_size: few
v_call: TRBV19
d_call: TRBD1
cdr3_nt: TGTGCCAGTAGTTGGCAGCGGGACAGGGGCAACACTGAAGCTTTCTTT
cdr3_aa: CASSWQRDRGNTEAFF

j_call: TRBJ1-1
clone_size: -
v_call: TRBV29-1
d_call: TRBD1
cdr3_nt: TGCAGCGTTCGACTTACAGGGGGGGACACTGAAGCTTTCTTT
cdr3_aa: CSVRLTGGDTEAFF

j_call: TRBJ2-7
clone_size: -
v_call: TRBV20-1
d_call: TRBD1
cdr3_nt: TGCAGTGCTAGAGATCCGACAGGGGTTTCCGAGCAGTACTTC
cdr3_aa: CSARDPTGVSEQYF

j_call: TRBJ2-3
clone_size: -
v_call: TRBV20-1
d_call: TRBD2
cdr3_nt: TGCAGTGCTAGAGGTTGGGGGGGGTCAGATACGCAGTATTTT
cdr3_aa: CSARGWGGSDTQYF

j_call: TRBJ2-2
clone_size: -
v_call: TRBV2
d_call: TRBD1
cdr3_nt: TGTGCCAGTCGGGACAGACGAGCAGGGGAGCTGTTTTTT
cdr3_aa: CASRDRRAGELFF

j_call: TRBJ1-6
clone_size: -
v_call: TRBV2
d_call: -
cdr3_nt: TGTGCCAGCAAGGGAGGCCGGAGCTCCTATAATTCACCCCTCCACTTT
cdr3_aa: CASKGGRSSYNSPLHF

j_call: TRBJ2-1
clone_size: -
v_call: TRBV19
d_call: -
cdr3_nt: TGTGCCAGTAGTACCCAAGGAGGGGTCTCCTACAATGAGCAGTTCTTC
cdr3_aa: CASSTQGGVSYNEQFF

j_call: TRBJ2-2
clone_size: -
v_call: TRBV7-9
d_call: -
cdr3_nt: TGCGCCAGCAGCTTGGCCCCTAGCGGACGCCAGGGGAACACCGGGGAGCTGTCTTGG
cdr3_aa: CASSLAPSGRQGNTGELSW

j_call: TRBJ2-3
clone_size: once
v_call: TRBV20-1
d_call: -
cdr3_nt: TGCAGTGCACAAACAGTGGAAGATACGCAGTATTTT
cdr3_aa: CSAQTVEDTQYF

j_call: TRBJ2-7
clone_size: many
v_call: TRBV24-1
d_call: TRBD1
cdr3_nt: TGTGCCACCAGTGATTCCGGGACAGGGCTCTACGAGCAGTACTTC
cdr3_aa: CATSDSGTGLYEQYF

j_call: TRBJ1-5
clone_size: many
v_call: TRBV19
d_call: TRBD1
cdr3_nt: TGTGCCAGTAGTATACAAACAGGGGGCGGGCAGCCCCAGCATTTT
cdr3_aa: CASSIQTGGGQPQHF

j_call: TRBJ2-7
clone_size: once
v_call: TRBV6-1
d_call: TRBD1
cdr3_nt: TGTGCCAGCAGTGAGACAGGGGGAGAGTCCTACGAGCAGTACTTC
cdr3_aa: CASSETGGESYEQYF

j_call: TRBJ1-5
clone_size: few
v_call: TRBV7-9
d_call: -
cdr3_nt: TGTGCCAGCAGCTCGGGTTACAATCAGCCCCAGCATTTT
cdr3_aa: CASSSGYNQPQHF

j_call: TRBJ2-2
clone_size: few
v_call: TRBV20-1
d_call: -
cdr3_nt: TGCAGTGCTAGAGATTTCTTTAACACCGGGGAGCTGTTTTTT
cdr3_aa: CSARDFFNTGELFF

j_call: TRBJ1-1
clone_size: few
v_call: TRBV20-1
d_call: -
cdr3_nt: TGCAGTGCCGCGCAGGGAAGTTTGAACACTGAAGCTTTCTTT
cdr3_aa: CSAAQGSLNTEAFF

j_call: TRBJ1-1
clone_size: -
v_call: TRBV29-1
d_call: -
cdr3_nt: TGCAGCGTTGATTGGGGTATGAACACTGAAGCTTTCTTT
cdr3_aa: CSVDWGMNTEAFF

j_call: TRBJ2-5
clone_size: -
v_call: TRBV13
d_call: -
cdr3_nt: TGTGCCAGCAGGGAGGGGGCGAAAGAGACCCAGTACTTC
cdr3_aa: CASREGAKETQYF

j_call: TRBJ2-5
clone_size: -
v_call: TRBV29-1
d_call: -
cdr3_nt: TGCAGCGGGGGAACACAAGAGACCCAGTACTTC
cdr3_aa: CSGGTQETQYF

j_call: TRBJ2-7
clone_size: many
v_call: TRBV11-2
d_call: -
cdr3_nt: TGTGCCAGCAGCTTAGAACAGGGACTCTCCTACGAGCAGTACTTC
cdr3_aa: CASSLEQGLSYEQYF

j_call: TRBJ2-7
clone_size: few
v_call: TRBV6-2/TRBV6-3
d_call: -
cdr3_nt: TGTGCCAGCAGGCCGACATCTCCCTACGAGCAGTACTTC
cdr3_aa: CASRPTSPYEQYF

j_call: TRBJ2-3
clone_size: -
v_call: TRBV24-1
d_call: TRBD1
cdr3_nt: TGTGCCACCAGGGACAGGGCAGTCACAGATACGCAGTATTTT
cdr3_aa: CATRDRAVTDTQYF

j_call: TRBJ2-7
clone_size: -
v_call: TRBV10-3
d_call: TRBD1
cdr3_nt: TGTGCCACCGTGGGACAGGGGATCTACGAGCAGTACTTC
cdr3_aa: CATVGQGIYEQYF

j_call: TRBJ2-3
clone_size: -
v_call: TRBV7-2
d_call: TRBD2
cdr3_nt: TGTGCCAGTACCCCGGGGGCGGGGGGTACGCAGTATTTT
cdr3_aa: CASTPGAGGTQYF

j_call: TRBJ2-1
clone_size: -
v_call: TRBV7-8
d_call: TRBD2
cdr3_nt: TGTGCCAGCAACCGACTAGCGGGAGTTCGTGGTGAGCTGTTCTTC
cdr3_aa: CASNRLAGVRGELFF

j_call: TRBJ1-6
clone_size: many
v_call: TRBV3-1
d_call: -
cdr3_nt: TGTGCCAGCAGCCAAGAAAGTGCGTGGACGGCAAATTCACCCCTCCACTTT
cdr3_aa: CASSQESAWTANSPLHF

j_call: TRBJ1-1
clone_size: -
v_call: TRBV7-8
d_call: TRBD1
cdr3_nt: TGTGCCAGCAACGGGGGACAGCACACTGAAGCTTTCTTT
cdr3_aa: CASNGGQHTEAFF

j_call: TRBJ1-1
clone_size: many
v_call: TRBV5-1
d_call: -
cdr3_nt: TGCGCCAGCAGCTTTGGTTCCCTGGGAGCCACTGAAGCTTTCTTT
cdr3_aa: CASSFGSLGATEAFF

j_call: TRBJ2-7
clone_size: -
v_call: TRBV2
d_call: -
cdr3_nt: TGTGCCATTCAGACAGATCCCTACGAGCAGTACTTC
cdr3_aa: CAIQTDPYEQYF

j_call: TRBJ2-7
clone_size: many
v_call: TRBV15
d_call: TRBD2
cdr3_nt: TGTGCCACCAGCAGAGATCTAGGGAGGGACGAGCAGTACTTC
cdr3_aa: CATSRDLGRDEQYF

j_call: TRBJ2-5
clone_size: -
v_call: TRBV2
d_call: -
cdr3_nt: TGTGCCAGCAGTGAAATGTTCGCGGGGTATAGCAATCAGCCCCAGTACTTC
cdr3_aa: CASSEMFAGYSNQPQYF

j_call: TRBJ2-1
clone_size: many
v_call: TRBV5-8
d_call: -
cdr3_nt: TGTGCCAGCAGCCTTGGGGCTAGCCCCTACAATGAGCAGTTCTTC
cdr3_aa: CASSLGASPYNEQFF

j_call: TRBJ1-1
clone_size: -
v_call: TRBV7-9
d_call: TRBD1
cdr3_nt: TGTGCCAGCAGCGGCGAGGGACAGACAAACACTGAAGCTTTCTTT
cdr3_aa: CASSGEGQTNTEAFF

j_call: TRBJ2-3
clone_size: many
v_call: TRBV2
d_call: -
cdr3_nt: TGTGCCAGCAGTGATTGGCAGCTTGATGCAGATACGCAGTATTTT
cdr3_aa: CASSDWQLDADTQYF

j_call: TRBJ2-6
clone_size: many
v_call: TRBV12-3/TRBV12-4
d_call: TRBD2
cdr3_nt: TGTGCCAGCAGGGCTCTAGCGGGAGGTCTGCGCTCTGGGGCCAACGTCCTGACTTTC
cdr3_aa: CASRALAGGLRSGANVLTF

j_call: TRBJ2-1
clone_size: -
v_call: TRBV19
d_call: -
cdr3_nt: TGTGCCAGCAGCTTTGGGACCCTAGCGAGCTCCTACAATGAGCAGTTCTTC
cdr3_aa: CASSFGTLASSYNEQFF

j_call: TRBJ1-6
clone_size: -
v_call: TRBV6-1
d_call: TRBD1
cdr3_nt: TGTGCCAGCAGTTATTCCGCCCCACAGGGGGCTTTTGGTTCACCCCTCCACTTT
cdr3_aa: CASSYSAPQGAFGSPLHF

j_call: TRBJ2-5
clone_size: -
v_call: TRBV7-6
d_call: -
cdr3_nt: TGTGCCAGCAGCTTACTGGGGCGAGAGACCCAGTGCTTC
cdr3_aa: CASSLLGRETQCF

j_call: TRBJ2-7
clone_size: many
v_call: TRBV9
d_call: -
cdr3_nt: TGTGCCAGCAGCGTAGACCAGGGTGGCGGCGAGCAGTACTTC
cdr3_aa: CASSVDQGGGEQYF

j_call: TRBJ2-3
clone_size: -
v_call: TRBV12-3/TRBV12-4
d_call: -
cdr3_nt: TGTGCCAGCAGTGACTCTACTGGGAGACCCAGTACAGATACGCAGTATTTT
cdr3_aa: CASSDSTGRPSTDTQYF

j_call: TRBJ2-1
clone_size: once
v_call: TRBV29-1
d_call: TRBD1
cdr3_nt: TGCAGCGCCGACGACAGGGGTTCCTACAATGAGCAGTTCTTC
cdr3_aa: CSADDRGSYNEQFF

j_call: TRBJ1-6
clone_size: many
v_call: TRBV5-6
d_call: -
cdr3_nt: TGTGCCAGCAGCACCACACAGCCGGCGACGAGGAATAATTCACCCCTCCACTTT
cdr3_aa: CASSTTQPATRNNSPLHF

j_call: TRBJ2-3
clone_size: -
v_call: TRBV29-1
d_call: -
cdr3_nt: TGCAGCGTTGGCCTGTGGACCCACACAGATACGCGGTATTTT
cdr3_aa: CSVGLWTHTDTRYF

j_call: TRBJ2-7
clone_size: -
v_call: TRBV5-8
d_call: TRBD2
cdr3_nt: TGTGCCAGCAGCTTTGCTATCGGGACTAGCCGATCCGAGCAGTACTTC
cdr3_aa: CASSFAIGTSRSEQYF

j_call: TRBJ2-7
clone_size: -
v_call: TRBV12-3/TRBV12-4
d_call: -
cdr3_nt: TGTGCCAGCAGTTACGGGGTTACCTACGAGCAGTACTTC
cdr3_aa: CASSYGVTYEQYF

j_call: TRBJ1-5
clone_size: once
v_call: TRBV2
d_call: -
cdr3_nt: TGTGCCAGCAGTCCGAGACCGGGACAAGGCAATCAGCCCCAGCATTTT
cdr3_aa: CASSPRPGQGNQPQHF

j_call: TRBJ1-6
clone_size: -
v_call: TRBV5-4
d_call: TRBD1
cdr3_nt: TGTGCCAGCAGTTTTCCGGGACAGTCTAGCTCACCCCTCCACTTT
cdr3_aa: CASSFPGQSSSPLHF